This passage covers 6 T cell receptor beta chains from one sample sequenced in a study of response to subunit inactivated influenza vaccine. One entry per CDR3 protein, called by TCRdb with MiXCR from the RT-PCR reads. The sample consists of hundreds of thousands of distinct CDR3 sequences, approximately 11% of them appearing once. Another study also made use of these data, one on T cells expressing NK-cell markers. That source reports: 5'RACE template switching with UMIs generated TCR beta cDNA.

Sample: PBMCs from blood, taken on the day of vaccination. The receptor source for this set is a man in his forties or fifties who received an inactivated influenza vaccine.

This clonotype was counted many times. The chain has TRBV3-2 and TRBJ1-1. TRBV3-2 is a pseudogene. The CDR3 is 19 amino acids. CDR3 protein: CASSPLFPGTVYLGTEAFF. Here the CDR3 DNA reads TGTGCCAGCAGCCCGCTATTCCCCGGGACCGTCTACCTAGGAACTGAAGCTTTCTTT.

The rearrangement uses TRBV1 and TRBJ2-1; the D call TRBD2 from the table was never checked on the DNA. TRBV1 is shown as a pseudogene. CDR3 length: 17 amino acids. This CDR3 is CTSSQGERGGFYNEQFF. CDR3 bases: TGCACCAGCAGCCAGGGGGAGCGGGGGGGCTTTTACAATGAGCAGTTCTTC.

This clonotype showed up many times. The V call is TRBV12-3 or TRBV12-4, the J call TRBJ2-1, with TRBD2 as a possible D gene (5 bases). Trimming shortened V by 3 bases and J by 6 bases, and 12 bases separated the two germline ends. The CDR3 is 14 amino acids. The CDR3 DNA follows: TGTGCCAGCAGTTTCGGTTGGGGAGTCAATGAGCAGTTCTTC. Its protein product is CASSFGWGVNEQFF.

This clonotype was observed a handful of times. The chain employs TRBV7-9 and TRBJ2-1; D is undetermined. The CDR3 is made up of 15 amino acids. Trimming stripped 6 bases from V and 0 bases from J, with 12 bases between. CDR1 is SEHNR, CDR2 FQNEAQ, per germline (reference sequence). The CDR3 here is CASRTRTSSYNEQFF. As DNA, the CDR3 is TGTGCCAGCAGAACGCGTACGAGCTCCTACAATGAGCAGTTCTTC. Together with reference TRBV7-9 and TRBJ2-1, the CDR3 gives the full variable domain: DTGVSQNPRHKITKRGQNVTFRCDPISEHNRLYWYRQTLGQGPEFLTYFQNEAQLEKSRLLSDRFSAERPKGSFSTLEIQRTEQGDSAMYLCASRTRTSSYNEQFFGPGTRLTVL.

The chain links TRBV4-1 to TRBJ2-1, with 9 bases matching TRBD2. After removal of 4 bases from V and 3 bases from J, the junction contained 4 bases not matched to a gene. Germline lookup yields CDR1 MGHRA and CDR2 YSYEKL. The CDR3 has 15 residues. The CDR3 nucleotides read TGCGCCAGCAGCCGAGCGGGGGGCGGCTACAATGAGCAGTTCTTC. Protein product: CASSRAGGGYNEQFF.

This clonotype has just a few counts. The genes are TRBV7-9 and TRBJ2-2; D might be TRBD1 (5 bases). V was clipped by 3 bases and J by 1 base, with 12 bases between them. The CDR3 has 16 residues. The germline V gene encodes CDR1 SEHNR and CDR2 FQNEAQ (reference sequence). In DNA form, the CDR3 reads TGTGCCAGCAGCTTGAGATCCGACAGGAACACCGGGGAGCTGTTTTTT. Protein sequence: CASSLRSDRNTGELFF.